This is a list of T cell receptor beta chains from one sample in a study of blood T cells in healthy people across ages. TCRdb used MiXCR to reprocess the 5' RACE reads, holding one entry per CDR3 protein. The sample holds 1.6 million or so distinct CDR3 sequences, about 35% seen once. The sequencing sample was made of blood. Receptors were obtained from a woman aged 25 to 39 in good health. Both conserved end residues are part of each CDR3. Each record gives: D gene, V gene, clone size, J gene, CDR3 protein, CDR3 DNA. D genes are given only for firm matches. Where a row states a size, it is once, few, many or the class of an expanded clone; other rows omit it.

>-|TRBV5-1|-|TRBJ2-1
CASSSTVRHEQFF
TGCGCCAGCAGCTCGACAGTTCGGCATGAGCAGTTCTTC
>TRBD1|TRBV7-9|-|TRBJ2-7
CASRGQATYNEQYF
TGTGCCAGCAGAGGACAGGCGACTTACAATGAGCAGTACTTC
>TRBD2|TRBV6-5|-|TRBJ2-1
CASGHGGVYNEQFF
TGTGCCAGCGGGCACGGGGGGGTCTACAATGAGCAGTTCTTC
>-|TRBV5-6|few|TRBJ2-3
CASSPGATADTQYF
TGTGCCAGCAGCCCCGGGGCCACCGCGGATACGCAGTATTTT
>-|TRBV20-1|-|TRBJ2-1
CSARPNTGRSYEQFF
TGCAGTGCTAGACCGAATACGGGTCGGAGCTATGAGCAGTTCTTC
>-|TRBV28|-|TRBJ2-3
CTSSLSSGAIGTQYF
TGTACCAGCAGTTTATCGAGCGGAGCTATAGGGACGCAGTATTTT
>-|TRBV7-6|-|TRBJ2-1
CASSLCTAPPYNEQFF
TGTGCCAGCAGCTTATGCACCGCACCTCCATACAATGAGCAGTTCTTC
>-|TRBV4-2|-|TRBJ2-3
CASSQPGGPNSDTQYF
TGTGCCAGCAGCCAGCCCGGGGGGCCCAATTCAGATACGCAGTATTTT
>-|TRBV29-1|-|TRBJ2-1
CSVEQGGGNEQFF
TGCAGCGTTGAACAGGGAGGAGGGAATGAGCAGTTCTTC
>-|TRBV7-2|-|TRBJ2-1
CASSQRVGSTYNEQFF
TGTGCCAGCAGCCAAAGGGTCGGGAGCACCTACAATGAGCAGTTCTTC
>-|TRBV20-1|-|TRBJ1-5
CSARDLVQPQHF
TGCAGTGCTAGAGATCTGGTCCAGCCCCAGCATTTT
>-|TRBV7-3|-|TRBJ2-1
CAGSLEVAAYNEQFF
TGTGCCGGCAGCTTAGAAGTGGCAGCCTACAATGAGCAGTTCTTC
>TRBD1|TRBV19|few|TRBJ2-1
CASSPGQGRLNEQFF
TGTGCCAGTAGTCCCGGACAGGGGCGACTCAATGAGCAGTTCTTC
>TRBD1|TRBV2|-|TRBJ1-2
CASRGTVSNYGYTF
TGTGCCAGCAGGGGGACAGTTTCTAACTATGGCTACACCTTC
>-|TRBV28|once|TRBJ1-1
CASSRTREADTEAFF
TGTGCCAGCAGTAGAACCCGGGAGGCGGACACTGAAGCTTTCTTT
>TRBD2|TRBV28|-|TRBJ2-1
CASRGLAQHNEQFF
TGTGCCAGCAGAGGACTAGCGCAGCACAATGAGCAGTTCTTC
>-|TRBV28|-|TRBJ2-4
CASSTGNIDIQYF
TGTGCCAGCAGTACGGGGAACATAGACATTCAGTACTTC